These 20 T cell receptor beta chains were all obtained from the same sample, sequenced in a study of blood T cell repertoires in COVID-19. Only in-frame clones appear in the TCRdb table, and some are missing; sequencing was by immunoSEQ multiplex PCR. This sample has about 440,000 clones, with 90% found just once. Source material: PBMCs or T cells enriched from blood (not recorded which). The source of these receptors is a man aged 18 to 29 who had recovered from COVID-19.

CDR3 region: CASSRGGFDYGYTF. CDR3 nucleotide sequence: TGCGCCAGCAGCCGAGGGGGATTCGACTATGGCTACACCTTC. The rearrangement uses TRBV5-1 and TRBJ1-2; D perhaps matches TRBD1 (6 bases). CDR3 length: 14 amino acids. V was pared by 4 bases and J by 3 bases, with 13 bases between. From germline, CDR1 is SGHRS and CDR2 YFSETQ.

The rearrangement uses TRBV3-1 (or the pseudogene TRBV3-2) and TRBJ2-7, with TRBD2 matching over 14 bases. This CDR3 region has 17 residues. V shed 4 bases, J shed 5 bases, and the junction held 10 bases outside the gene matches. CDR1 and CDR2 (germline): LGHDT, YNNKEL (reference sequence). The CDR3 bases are TGTGCCAGCAGCCCCACTGGGACTAGCGGGAGCTACCACGAGCAGTACTTC. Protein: CASSPTGTSGSYHEQYF.

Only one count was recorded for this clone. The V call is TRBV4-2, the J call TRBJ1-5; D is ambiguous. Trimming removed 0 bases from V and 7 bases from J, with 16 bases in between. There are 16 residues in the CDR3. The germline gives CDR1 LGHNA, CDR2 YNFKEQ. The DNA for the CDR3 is TGTGCCAGCAGCCAAGAAGAGAAAGTGGGCTGGCAGCCCCAGCATTTT. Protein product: CASSQEEKVGWQPQHF.

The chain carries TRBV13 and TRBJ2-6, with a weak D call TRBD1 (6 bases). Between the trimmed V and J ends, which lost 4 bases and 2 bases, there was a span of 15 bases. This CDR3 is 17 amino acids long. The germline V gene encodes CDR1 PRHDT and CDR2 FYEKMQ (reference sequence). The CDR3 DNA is TGTGCCAGCAGCTCCACCCGAACAGGGCCTGGGGCCAACGTCCTGACTTTC. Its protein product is CASSSTRTGPGANVLTF.

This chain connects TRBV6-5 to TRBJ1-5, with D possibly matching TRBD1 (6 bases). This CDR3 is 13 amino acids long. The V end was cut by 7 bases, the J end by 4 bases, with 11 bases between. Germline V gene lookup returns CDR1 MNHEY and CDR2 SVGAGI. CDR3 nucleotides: TGTGCCAGCAAGGACAGAGGAAATCAGCCCCAGCATTTT. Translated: CASKDRGNQPQHF.

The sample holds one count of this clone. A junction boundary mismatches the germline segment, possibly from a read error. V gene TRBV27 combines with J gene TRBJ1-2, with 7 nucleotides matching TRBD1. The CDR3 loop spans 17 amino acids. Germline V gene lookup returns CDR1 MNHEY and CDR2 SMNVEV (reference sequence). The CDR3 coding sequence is TGTGCCAGCAGTTTGACAGGGTTTGGTCAGGAGAACTTTGGCTACACCTTC. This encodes CASSLTGFGQENFGYTF.

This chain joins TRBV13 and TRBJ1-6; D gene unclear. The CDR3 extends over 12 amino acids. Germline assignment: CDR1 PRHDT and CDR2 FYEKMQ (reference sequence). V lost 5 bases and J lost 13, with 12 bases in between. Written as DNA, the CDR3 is TGTGCCAGCAGCCCTAGACGATCCCCCCTCCACTTT. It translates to CASSPRRSPLHF.

DNA of the CDR3: TGTGCCAGCAGCGTAGGGTCGGGACGGGGGATTGAAGCTTTCTTT. Translated, it gives CASSVGSGRGIEAFF. The chain recombines TRBV9 with TRBJ1-1, with a possible D match to TRBD1 (5 bases). This CDR3 region has 15 residues. Trimming cost V 0 bases and J 7 bases, with 16 bases left between them. Looked up from germline, CDR1 is SGDLS and CDR2 is YYNGEE.

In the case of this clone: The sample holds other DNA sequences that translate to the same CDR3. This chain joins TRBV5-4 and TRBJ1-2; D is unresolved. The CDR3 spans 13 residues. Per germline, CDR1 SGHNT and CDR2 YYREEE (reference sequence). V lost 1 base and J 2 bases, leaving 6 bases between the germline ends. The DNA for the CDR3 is TGTGCCAGCAGCTTGAGAGGGAACTATGGCTACACCTTC. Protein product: CASSLRGNYGYTF.

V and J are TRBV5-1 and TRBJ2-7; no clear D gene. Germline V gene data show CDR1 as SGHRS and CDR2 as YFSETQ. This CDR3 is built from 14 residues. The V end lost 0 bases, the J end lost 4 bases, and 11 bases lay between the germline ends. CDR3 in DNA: TGCGCCAGCAGCTTGGAGTTTTTCGGTTACGAGCAGTACTTC. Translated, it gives CASSLEFFGYEQYF.

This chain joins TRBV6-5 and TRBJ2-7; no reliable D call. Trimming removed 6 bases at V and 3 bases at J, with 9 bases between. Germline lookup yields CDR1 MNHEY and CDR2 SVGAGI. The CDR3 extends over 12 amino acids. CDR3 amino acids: CASRSTYYEQYF. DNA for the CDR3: TGTGCCAGCAGGTCGACATACTACGAGCAGTACTTC.

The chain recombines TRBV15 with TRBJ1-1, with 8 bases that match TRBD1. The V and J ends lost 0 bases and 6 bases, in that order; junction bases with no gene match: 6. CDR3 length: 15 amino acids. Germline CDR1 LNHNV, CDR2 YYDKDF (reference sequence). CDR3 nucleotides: TGTGCCACCAGCAGAGAAGGACAGGGCGGCTCTGAAGCTTTCTTT. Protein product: CATSREGQGGSEAFF.

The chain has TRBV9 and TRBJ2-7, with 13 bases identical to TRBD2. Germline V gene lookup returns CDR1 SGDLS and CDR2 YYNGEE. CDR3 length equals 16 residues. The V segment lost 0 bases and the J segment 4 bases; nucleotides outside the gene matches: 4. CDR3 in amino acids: CASSVEGLAGIYEQYF. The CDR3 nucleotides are TGTGCCAGCAGCGTAGAGGGACTAGCGGGGATATACGAGCAGTACTTC. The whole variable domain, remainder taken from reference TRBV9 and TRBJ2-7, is DSGVTQTPKHLITATGQRVTLRCSPRSGDLSVYWYQQSLDQGLQFLIQYYNGEERAKGNILERFSAQQFPDLHSELNLSSLELGDSALYFCASSVEGLAGIYEQYFGPGTRLTVT.

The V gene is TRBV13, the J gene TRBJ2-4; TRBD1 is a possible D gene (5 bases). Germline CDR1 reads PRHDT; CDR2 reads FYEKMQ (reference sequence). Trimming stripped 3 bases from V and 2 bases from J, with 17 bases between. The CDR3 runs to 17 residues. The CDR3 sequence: CASSFVPSGRTKNIQYF. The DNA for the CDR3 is TGTGCCAGCAGCTTCGTCCCCTCAGGGCGCACCAAAAACATTCAGTACTTC.

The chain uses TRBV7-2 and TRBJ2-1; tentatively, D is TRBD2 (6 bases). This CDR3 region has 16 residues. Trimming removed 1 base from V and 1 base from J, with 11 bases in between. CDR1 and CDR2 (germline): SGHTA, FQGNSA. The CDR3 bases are TGTGCCAGCAGCTTAGGGGTAGCGGAATCCTACAATGAGCAGTTCTTC. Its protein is CASSLGVAESYNEQFF.

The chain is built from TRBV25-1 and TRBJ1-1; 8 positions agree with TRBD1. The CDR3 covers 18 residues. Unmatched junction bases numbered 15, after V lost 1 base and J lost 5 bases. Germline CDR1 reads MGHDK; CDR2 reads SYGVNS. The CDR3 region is CASSEFGQGFQSGTEAFF. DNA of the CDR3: TGTGCCAGCAGTGAATTCGGACAGGGATTTCAGTCGGGAACTGAAGCTTTCTTT.

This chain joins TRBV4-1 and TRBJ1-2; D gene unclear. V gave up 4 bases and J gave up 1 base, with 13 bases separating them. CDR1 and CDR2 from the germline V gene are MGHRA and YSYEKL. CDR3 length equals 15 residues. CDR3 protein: CASSPEAGSNYGYTF. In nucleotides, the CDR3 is TGCGCCAGCAGCCCCGAAGCGGGCAGTAACTATGGCTACACCTTC.

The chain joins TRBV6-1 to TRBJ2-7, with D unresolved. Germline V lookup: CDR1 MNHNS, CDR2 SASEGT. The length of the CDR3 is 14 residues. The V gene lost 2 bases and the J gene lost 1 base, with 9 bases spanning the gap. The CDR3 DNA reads TGTGCCAGCAGTGAAATGGGCCCTTCCTACGAGCAGTACTTC. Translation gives CASSEMGPSYEQYF.

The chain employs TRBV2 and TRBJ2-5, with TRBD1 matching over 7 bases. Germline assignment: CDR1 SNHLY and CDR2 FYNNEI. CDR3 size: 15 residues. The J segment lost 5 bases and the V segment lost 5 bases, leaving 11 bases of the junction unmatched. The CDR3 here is CASSQTGRVWETQYF. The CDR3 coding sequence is TGTGCCAGCAGTCAGACAGGGCGAGTGTGGGAGACCCAGTACTTC.

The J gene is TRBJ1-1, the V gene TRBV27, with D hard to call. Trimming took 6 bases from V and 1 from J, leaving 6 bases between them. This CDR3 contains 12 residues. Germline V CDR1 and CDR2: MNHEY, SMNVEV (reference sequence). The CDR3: CASRRGNTEAFF. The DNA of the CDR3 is TGTGCCAGCAGACGCGGGAACACTGAAGCTTTCTTT.